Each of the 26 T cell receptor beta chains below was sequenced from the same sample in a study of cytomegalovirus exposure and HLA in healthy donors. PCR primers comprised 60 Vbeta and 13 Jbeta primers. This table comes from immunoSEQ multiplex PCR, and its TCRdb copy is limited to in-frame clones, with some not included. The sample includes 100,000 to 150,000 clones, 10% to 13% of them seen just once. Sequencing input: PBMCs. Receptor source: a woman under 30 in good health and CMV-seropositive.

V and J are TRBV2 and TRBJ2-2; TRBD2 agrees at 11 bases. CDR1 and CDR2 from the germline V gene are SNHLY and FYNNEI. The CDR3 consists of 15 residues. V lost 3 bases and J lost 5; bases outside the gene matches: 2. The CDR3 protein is CASSETSGITGELFF. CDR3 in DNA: TGTGCCAGCAGTGAGACTAGCGGGATAACCGGGGAGCTGTTTTTT.

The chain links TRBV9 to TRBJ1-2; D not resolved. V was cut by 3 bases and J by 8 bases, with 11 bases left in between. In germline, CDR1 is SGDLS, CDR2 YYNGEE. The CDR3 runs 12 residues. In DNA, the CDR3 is TGTGCCAGCAGCGAACTACAAAGAGGCTACACCTTC. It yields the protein CASSELQRGYTF.

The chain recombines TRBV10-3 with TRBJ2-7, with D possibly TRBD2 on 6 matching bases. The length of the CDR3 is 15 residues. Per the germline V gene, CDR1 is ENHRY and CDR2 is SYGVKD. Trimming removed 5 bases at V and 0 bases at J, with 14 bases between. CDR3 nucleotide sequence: TGTGCCATCAGTCTCGGGACTTCTTACTCCTACGAGCAGTACTTC. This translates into CAISLGTSYSYEQYF.

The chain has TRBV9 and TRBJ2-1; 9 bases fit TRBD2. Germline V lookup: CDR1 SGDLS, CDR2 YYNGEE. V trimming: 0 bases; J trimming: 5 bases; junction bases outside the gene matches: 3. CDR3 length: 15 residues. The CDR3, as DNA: TGTGCCAGCAGCGTAGCTAGCGGGATGAACAATGAGCAGTTCTTC. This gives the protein CASSVASGMNNEQFF.

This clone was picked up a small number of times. The CDR3 is CAWSGQDSYEQYF. CDR3 coding DNA: TGTGCCTGGAGTGGCCAGGACAGTTACGAGCAGTACTTC. The chain has TRBV30 and TRBJ2-7; D possibly corresponds to TRBD1 (6 bases). Trimming removed 1 base at V and 4 bases at J, with 11 bases between. The CDR3 has 13 amino acids. Germline loops: CDR1 GTSNPN, CDR2 SVGIG (reference sequence). Complete variable domain (other parts from reference TRBV30 and TRBJ2-7): SQTIHQWPATLVQPVGSPLSLECTVEGTSNPNLYWYRQAAGRGLQLLFYSVGIGQISSEVPQNLSASRPQDRQFILSSKKLLLSDSGFYLCAWSGQDSYEQYFGPGTRLTVT.

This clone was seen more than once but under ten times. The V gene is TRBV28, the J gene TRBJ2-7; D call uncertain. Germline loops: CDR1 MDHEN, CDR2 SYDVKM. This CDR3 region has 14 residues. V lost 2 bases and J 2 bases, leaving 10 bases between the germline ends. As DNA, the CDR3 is TGTGCCAGCAGTTTACACAACCCTCCCTACGAGCAGTACTTC. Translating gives CASSLHNPPYEQYF.

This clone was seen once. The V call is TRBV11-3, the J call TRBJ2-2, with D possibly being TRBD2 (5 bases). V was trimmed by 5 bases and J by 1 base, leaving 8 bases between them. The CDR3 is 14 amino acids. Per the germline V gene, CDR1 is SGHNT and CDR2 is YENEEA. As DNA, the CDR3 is TGTGCCAGCAGCCCAACTAGGAACACCGGGGAGCTGTTTTTT. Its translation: CASSPTRNTGELFF.

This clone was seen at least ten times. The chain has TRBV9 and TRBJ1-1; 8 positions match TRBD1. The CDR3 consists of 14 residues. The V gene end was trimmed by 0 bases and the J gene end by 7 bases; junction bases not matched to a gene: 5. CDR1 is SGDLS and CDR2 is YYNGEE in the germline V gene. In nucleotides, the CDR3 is TGTGCCAGCAGCGTAGGGGACAGGAGAAGTGAAGCTTTCTTT. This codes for CASSVGDRRSEAFF.

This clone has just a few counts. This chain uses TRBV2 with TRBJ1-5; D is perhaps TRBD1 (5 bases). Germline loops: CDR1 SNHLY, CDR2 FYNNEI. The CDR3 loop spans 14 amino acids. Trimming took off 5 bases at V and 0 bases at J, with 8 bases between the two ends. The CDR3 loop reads CASSPTASNQPQHF. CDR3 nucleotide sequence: TGTGCCAGCAGTCCGACAGCTAGCAATCAGCCCCAGCATTTT.

Written as DNA, the CDR3 is TGTGCCAGCAGCTTGGGAGAACTGAACACTGAAGCTTTCTTT. It yields the protein CASSLGELNTEAFF. This chain uses TRBV5-4 with TRBJ1-1, with D uncertain. V shed 0 bases and J shed 0 bases, with 6 bases lying between them. The CDR3 runs 14 residues. Germline V gene data show CDR1 as SGHNT and CDR2 as YYREEE (reference sequence).

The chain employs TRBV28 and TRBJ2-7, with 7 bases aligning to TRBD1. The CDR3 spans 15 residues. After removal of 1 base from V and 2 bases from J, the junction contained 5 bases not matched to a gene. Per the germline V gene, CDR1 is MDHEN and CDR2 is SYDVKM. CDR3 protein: CASSLSQGSPYEQYF. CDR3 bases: TGTGCCAGCAGTTTATCACAGGGGTCCCCCTACGAGCAGTACTTC.

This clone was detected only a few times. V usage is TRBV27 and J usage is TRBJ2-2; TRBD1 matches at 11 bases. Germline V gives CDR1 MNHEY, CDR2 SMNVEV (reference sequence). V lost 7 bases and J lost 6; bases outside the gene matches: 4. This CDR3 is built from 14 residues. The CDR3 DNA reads TGTGCCAGCAAAGGACAGGGGGCGCCCGGGGAGCTGTTTTTT. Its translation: CASKGQGAPGELFF.

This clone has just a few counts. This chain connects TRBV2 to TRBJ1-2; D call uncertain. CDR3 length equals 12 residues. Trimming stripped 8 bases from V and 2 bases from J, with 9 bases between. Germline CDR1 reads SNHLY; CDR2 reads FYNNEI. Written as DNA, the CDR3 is TGTGCCAGCCGGGAGATCAACTATGGCTACACCTTC. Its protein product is CASREINYGYTF.

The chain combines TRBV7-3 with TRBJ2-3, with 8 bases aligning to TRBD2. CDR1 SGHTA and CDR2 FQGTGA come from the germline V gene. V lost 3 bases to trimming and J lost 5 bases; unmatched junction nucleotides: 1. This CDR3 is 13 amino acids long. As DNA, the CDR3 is TGTGCCAGCAGCTTCCGGGGGGGAGATACGCAGTATTTT. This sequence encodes CASSFRGGDTQYF. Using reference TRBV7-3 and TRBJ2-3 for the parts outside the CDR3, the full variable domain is GAGVSQTPSNKVTEKGKYVELRCDPISGHTALYWYRQSLGQGPEFLIYFQGTGAADDSGLPNDRFFAVRPEGSVSTLKIQRTERGDSAVYLCASSFRGGDTQYFGPGTRLTVL.

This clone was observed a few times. The CDR3 region has the DNA TGTGCCAGCAGTGAATCGGGGAACACCATATATTTT. This translates into CASSESGNTIYF. V gene TRBV25-1 combines with J gene TRBJ1-3; D unresolved. Trimming stripped 1 base from V and 7 bases from J, with 5 bases between. Germline loops: CDR1 MGHDK, CDR2 SYGVNS. The CDR3 loop spans 12 amino acids.

The CDR3: CASSLDRSGGYTF. The CDR3 bases are TGTGCCAGCAGCTTGGACAGGTCTGGCGGCTACACCTTC. The rearrangement uses TRBV5-6 and TRBJ1-2; D might be TRBD1 (5 bases). The germline gives CDR1 SGHDT, CDR2 YYEEEE. This CDR3 is built from 13 residues. The V end lost 0 bases, the J end lost 8 bases, and 11 bases lay between the germline ends. The whole variable domain, filled in from reference TRBV5-6 and TRBJ1-2, reads DAGVTQSPTHLIKTRGQQVTLRCSPKSGHDTVSWYQQALGQGPQFIFQYYEEEERQRGNFPDRFSGHQFPNYSSELNVNALLLGDSALYLCASSLDRSGGYTFGSGTRLTVV.

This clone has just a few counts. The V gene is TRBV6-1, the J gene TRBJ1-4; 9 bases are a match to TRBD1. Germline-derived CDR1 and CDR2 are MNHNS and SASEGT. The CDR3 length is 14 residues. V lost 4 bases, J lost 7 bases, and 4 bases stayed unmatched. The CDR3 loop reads CASSAGTGFEKLFF. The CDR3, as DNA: TGTGCCAGCAGTGCCGGGACAGGGTTTGAAAAACTGTTTTTT.

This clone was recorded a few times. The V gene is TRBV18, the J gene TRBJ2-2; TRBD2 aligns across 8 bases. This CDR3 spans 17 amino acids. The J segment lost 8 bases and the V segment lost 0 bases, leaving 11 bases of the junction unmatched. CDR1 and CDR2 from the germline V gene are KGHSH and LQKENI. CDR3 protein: CASSPPLAGTHRGELFF. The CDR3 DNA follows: TGTGCCAGCTCACCACCTCTAGCGGGCACCCACCGGGGGGAGCTGTTTTTT.

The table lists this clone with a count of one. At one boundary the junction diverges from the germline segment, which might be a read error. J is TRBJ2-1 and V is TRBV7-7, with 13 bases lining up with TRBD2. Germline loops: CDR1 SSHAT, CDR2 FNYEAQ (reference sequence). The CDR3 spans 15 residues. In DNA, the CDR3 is TGTGCTAGCAGCGCGGGACTAGCGGGGAAGAATGAGCAGTTCTTC. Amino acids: CASSAGLAGKNEQFF. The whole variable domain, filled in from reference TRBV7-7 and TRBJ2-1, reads GAGVSQSPRYKVTKRGQDVTLRCDPISSHATLYWYQQALGQGPEFLTYFNYEAQPDKSGLPSDRFSAERPEGSISTLTIQRTEQRDSAMYRCASSAGLAGKNEQFFGPGTRLTVL.

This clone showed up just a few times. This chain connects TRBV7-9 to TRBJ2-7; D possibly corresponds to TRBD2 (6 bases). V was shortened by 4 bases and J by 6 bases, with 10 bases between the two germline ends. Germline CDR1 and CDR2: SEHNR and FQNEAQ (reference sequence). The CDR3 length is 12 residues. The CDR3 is CASSSTGGEQYF. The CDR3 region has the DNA TGTGCCAGCAGCTCTACCGGGGGCGAGCAGTACTTC.

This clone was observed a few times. The CDR3 nucleotides are TGTGCCAGCAGGGGGGGGGAAGGGTCCTACGAGCAGTACTTC. As protein: CASRGGEGSYEQYF. The rearrangement links TRBV2 to TRBJ2-7, with 7 bases identical to TRBD2. The CDR3 is 14 amino acids. CDR1 and CDR2 (germline): SNHLY, FYNNEI. V gave up 6 bases and J gave up 1 base; unmatched junction bases: 6.

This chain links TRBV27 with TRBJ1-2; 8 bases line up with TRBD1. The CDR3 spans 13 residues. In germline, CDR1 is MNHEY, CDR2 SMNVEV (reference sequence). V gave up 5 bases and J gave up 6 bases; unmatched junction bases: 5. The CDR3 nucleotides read TGTGCCAGCAGTGCCAGGGGGCCGGATGGCTACACCTTC. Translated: CASSARGPDGYTF.

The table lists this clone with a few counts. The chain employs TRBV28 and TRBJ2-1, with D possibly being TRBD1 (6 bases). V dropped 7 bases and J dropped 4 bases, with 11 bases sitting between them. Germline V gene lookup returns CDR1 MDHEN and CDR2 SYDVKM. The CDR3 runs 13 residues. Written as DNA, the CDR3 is TGTGCCAGCAATGGGACACCATACAATGAGCAGTTCTTC. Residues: CASNGTPYNEQFF. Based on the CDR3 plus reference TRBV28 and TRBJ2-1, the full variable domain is DVKVTQSSRYLVKRTGEKVFLECVQDMDHENMFWYRQDPGLGLRLIYFSYDVKMKEKGDIPEGYSVSREKKERFSLILESASTNQTSMYLCASNGTPYNEQFFGPGTRLTVL.

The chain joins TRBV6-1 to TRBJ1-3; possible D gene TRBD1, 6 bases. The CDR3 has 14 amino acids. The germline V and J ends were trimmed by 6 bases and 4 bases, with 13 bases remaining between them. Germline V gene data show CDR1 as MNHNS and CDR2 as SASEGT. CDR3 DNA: TGTGCCAGCAGCGCAGGGGACCGCGGAAACACCATATATTTT. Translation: CASSAGDRGNTIYF.

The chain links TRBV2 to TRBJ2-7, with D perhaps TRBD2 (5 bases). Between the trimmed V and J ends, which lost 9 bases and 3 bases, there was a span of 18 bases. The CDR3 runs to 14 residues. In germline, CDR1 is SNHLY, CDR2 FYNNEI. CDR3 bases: TGTGCCAGTAGCGTAGAGTGGGGAAACTACGAGCAGTACTTC. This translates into CASSVEWGNYEQYF.

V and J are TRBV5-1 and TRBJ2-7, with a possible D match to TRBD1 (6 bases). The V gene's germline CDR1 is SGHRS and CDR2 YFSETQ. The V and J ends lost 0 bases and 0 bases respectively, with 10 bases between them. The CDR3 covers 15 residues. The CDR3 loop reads CASSLVGGASYEQYF. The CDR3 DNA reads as TGCGCCAGCAGCTTGGTTGGGGGCGCCTCCTACGAGCAGTACTTC.